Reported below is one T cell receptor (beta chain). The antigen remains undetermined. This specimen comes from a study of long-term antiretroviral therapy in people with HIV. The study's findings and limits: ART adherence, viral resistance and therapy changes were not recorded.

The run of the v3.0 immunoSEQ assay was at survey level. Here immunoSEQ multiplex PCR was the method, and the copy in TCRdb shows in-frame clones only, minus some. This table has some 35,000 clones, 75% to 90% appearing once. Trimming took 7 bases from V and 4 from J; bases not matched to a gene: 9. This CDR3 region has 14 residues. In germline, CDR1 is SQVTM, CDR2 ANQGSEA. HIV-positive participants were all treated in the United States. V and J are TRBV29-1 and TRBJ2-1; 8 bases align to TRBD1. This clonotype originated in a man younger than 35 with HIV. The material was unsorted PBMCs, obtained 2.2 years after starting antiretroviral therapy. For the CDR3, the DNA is TGCAGCGCCCTCTCGGGACAGGATTACAATGAGCAGTTCTTC. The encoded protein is CSALSGQDYNEQFF.